This TCR beta chain appears in the sequencing data of a study of regulatory T cells in long-lasting Graves disease. Construction of TCR beta libraries relied on iRepertoire HTBI primers and on Arm-PCR targeting CDR3 regions. Using its own MiXCR run on the multiplex PCR reads, TCRdb lists one record per CDR3 protein. The sample lists some 600,000 distinct CDR3 sequences; more than 15% were seen once. The sample's time point: newly diagnosed GD, antithyroid drugs for less than 3 months. Generation of the TCR library employed RNA extracted from PBMCs. V lost 5 bases to trimming and J lost 4 bases, with 11 bases between them. Germline-derived CDR1 and CDR2 are SGHTA and FQGTGA. The CDR3 loop spans 14 amino acids. This clonotype was seen only a few times. These records were also assigned to another study, of T cells in Graves' hyperthyroidism and ophthalmopathy.

This material consisted of peripheral blood mononuclear cells (PBMCs), taken at new diagnosis, from a patient treated with antithyroid drugs. The sequence was obtained from a man aged 18 to 30 with Graves disease. The chain combines TRBV7-3 with TRBJ2-2; D is possibly TRBD1 (5 bases). The CDR3 is CASSQTQGTGELFF. The CDR3 DNA reads TGTGCCAGCAGCCAAACTCAGGGCACCGGGGAGCTGTTTTTT.